Presented here are 8 T cell receptor beta chains from one specimen sequenced in a study of T cell responses to AZD1222 COVID-19 vaccine. The repertoire was sequenced with immunoSEQ multiplex PCR; TCRdb's copy has only in-frame clones and lacks some. The profile shows around 200,000 clones, around 90% of them singletons. The sequenced sample was peripheral blood, obtained on day 0 of AZD1222 vaccination. Source of these receptors: an adult in good health.

The chain links TRBV25-1 to TRBJ1-2, with unresolved D. This CDR3 region has 13 residues. V lost 7 bases and J lost 4, with 13 bases in between. Germline values: CDR1 MGHDK, CDR2 SYGVNS. CDR3 loop: CASKRADSYGYTF. The CDR3 region has the DNA TGTGCCAGCAAAAGAGCCGATAGCTATGGCTACACCTTC.

The V call is TRBV30, the J call TRBJ2-7; D remains unclear. Germline V gives CDR1 GTSNPN, CDR2 SVGIG (reference sequence). V was clipped by 1 base and J by 6 bases, with 13 bases between them. The CDR3 has 13 amino acids. CDR3 residues: CAWSGALRLEQYF. The CDR3, as DNA: TGTGCCTGGAGTGGGGCCCTAAGGCTCGAGCAGTACTTC.

This sequence joins TRBV7-8 and TRBJ1-6; D perhaps matches TRBD1 (5 bases). The ends were cut back, 2 bases at V and 8 bases at J, with 16 bases in the middle. CDR3 length equals 16 residues. Germline assignment: CDR1 SGHVS and CDR2 FQNEAQ. CDR3 coding DNA: TGTGCCAGCAGCTTAAGTTGGGGACGTAACTATTCACCCCTCCACTTT. Translating it yields CASSLSWGRNYSPLHF.

This rearrangement joins TRBV3-1 (or the pseudogene TRBV3-2) to TRBJ1-1; no reliable D call. Germline assignment: CDR1 LGHDT and CDR2 YNNKEL (reference sequence). V lost 1 base and J lost 6, with 9 bases in between. CDR3 size: 13 residues. The CDR3 sequence is CASSQGGVAEAFF. In nucleotides, the CDR3 is TGTGCCAGCAGCCAAGGGGGTGTGGCTGAAGCTTTCTTT.

This chain links TRBV3-1 (or the pseudogene TRBV3-2) with TRBJ2-7; perhaps TRBD2 as D (6 bases). Trimming pared 1 base from V and 7 bases from J, leaving 11 bases between. The CDR3 loop spans 13 amino acids. CDR1 and CDR2 from the germline V gene are LGHDT and YNNKEL (reference sequence). In nucleotides, the CDR3 is TGTGCCAGCAGCCAAGTCCGGGCGGGGGAGCAGTACTTC. This encodes CASSQVRAGEQYF.

The V gene is TRBV4-1, the J gene TRBJ1-2; D is undetermined. The CDR3 covers 17 residues. Deletions cut 0 bases from V and 4 bases from J, with 18 bases between. Germline values: CDR1 MGHRA, CDR2 YSYEKL. The CDR3 protein is CASSQDLVSSPFYGYTF. The CDR3 DNA follows: TGCGCCAGCAGCCAAGATCTGGTTAGCTCACCCTTCTATGGCTACACCTTC.

This rearrangement joins TRBV10-2 to TRBJ2-6; TRBD1 or TRBD2 may be the D gene (5 bases each). V was clipped by 0 bases and J by 4 bases, with 10 bases between them. The germline CDR1 and CDR2 sequences are WSHSY and SAAADI. There are 16 residues in the CDR3. The CDR3 is CASSESRGGGANVLTF. The CDR3 coding sequence is TGCGCCAGCAGTGAGTCGAGGGGTGGAGGGGCCAACGTCCTGACTTTC.

V and J are TRBV11-2 and TRBJ1-4; the D gene is possibly TRBD1 (6 bases). The CDR3 consists of 15 residues. The V end was cut by 4 bases, the J end by 2 bases, with 11 bases between. The V gene's germline CDR1 is SGHAT and CDR2 FQNNGV. The DNA for the CDR3 is TGTGCCAGCAGCTCCCGGACAGTTACTAATGAAAAACTGTTTTTT. Translation gives CASSSRTVTNEKLFF.